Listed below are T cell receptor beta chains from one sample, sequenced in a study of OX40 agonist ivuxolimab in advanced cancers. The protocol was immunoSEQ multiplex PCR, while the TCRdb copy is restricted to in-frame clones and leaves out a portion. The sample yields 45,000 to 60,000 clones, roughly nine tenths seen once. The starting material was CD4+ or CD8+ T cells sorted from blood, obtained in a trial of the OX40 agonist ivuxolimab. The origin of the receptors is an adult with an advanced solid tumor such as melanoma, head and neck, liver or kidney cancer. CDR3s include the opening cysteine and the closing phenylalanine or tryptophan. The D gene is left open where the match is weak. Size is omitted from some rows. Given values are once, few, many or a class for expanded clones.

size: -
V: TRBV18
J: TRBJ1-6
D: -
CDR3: CASSQGSSYNSPLHF
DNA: TGTGCCAGCTCACAGGGGAGCTCCTATAATTCACCCCTCCACTTT

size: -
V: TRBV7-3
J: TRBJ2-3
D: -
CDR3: CASSPLKATDTQYF
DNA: TGTGCCAGCAGCCCCTTAAAAGCGACAGATACGCAGTATTTT

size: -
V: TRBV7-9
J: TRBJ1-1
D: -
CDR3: CASSLFLEGNTEAFF
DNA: TGTGCCAGCAGCTTATTCTTAGAGGGGAACACTGAAGCTTTCTTT

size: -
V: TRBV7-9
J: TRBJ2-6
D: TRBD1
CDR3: CASNLEGAANVLTF
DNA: TGTGCCAGCAACTTAGAGGGGGCGGCCAACGTCCTGACTTTC

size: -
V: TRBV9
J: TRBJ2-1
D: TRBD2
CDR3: CASSVGGGRASYNEQFF
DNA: TGTGCCAGCAGCGTAGGCGGCGGGAGGGCCTCCTACAATGAGCAGTTCTTC

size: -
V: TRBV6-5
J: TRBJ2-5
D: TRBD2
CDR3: CASSPRSSGETQYF
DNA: TGTGCCAGCAGCCCCAGATCTAGCGGGGAGACCCAGTACTTC

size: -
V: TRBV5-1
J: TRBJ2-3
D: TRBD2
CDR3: CASSISGGAYTQYF
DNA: TGCGCCAGCAGCATTAGCGGGGGCGCTTATACGCAGTATTTT

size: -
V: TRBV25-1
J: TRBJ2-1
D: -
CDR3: CASQERSYNEQFF
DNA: TGTGCCAGCCAGGAGCGGTCCTACAATGAGCAGTTCTTC

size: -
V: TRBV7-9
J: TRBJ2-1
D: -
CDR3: CASSWLGGQNEQFF
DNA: TGTGCCAGCAGCTGGCTGGGGGGCCAAAATGAGCAGTTCTTC

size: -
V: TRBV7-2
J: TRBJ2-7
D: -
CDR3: CASSLVSGAQGYF
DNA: TGTGCCAGCAGCTTAGTCTCAGGGGCGCAGGGGTACTTC

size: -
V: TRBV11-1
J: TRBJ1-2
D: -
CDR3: CASSQVSGASNYGYTF
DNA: TGTGCCAGCAGCCAAGTCTCAGGAGCTTCTAACTATGGCTACACCTTC

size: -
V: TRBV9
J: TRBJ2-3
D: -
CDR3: CASSAQIGGDTQYF
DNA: TGTGCCAGCAGCGCCCAGATCGGGGGAGATACGCAGTATTTT

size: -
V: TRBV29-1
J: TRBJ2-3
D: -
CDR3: CSVDWGDTQYF
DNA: TGCAGCGTTGATTGGGGAGATACGCAGTATTTT

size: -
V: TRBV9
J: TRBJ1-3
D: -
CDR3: CASSLSGLSSGNTIYF
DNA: TGTGCCAGCAGCCTGTCGGGCCTTAGCTCTGGAAACACCATATATTTT

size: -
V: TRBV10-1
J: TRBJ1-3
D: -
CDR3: CASGSDHLGNTIYF
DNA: TGCGCCAGCGGGTCAGACCACTTAGGAAACACCATATATTTT

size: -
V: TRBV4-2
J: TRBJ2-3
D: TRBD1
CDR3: CASSQEGTGGDTQYF
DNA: TGTGCCAGCAGCCAAGAGGGGACAGGGGGAGATACGCAGTATTTT

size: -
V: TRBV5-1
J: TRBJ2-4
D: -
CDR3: CASSLGLAKNIQYF
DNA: TGCGCCAGCAGCTTGGGACTAGCCAAAAACATTCAGTACTTC

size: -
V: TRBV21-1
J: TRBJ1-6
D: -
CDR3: CASSPPRAGVGSPLHF
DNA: TGTGCCAGCAGCCCCCCCCGCGCAGGGGTTGGATCACCCCTCCACTTT

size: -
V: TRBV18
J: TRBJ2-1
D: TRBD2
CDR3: CASSLVSGSLYNEQFF
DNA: TGTGCCAGCTCACTAGTTAGCGGGAGTCTCTACAATGAGCAGTTCTTC

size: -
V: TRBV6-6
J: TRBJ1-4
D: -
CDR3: CASSRKGGEKLFF
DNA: TGTGCCAGCAGTCGAAAGGGTGGTGAAAAACTGTTTTTT

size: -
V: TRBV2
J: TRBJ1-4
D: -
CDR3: CASAGRGEKLFF
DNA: TGTGCCAGCGCGGGGAGGGGGGAAAAACTGTTTTTT

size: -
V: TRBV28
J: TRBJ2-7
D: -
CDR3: CASSSFNPAGGYEQYF
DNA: TGTGCCAGCAGTTCCTTCAATCCGGCAGGAGGCTACGAGCAGTACTTC

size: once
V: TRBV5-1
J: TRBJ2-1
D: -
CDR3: CASSPTLTHSYNEQFF
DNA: TGCGCCAGCAGCCCGACTCTAACCCACTCCTACAATGAGCAGTTCTTC

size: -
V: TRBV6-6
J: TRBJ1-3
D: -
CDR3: CASSYASSGNTIYF
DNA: TGTGCCAGCAGTTACGCGAGCTCTGGAAACACCATATATTTT

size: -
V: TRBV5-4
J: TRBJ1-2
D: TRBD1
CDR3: CASSLGQGEGYGYGYTF
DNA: TGTGCCAGCAGCTTAGGACAGGGGGAAGGATATGGGTATGGCTACACCTTC

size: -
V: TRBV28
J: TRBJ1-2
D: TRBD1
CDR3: CASSPGQGSGYTF
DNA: TGTGCCAGCAGTCCGGGACAGGGGTCTGGCTACACCTTC

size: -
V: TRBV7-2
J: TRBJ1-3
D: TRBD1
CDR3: CASSLRTGGNTIYF
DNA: TGTGCCAGCAGCCTTCGGACAGGGGGAAACACCATATATTTT

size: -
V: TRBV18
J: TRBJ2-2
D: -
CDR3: CASSRQGLGGELFF
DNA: TGTGCCAGCTCCAGACAAGGGCTCGGCGGGGAGCTGTTTTTT

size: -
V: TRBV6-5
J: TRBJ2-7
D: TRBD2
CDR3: CASTGTKYEQYF
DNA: TGTGCCAGCACTGGGACTAAGTACGAGCAGTACTTC

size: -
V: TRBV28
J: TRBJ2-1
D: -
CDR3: CASVSSFAHEQFF
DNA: TGTGCCAGCGTCTCGAGCTTCGCCCATGAGCAGTTCTTC

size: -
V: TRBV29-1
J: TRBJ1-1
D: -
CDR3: CSVGRQVNTEAFF
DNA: TGCAGCGTTGGGAGACAAGTCAACACTGAAGCTTTCTTT

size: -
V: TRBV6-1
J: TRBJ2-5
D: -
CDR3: CASSPRVQETQYF
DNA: TGTGCCAGCAGTCCCCGGGTGCAAGAGACCCAGTACTTC

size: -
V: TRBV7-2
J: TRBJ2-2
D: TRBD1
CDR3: CASSRPTGGPGELFF
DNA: TGTGCCAGCAGCCGTCCTACAGGGGGCCCCGGGGAGCTGTTTTTT

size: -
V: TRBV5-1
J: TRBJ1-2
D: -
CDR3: CASSFDRMIYGYTF
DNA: TGCGCCAGCAGTTTTGACAGGATGATATATGGCTACACCTTC

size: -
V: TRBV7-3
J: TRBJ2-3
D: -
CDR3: CASSQRLGRGSDTQYF
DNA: TGTGCCAGCAGCCAGCGACTAGGTCGTGGCTCAGATACGCAGTATTTT

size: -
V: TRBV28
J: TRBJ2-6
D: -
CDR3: CASSLYVGGKANVLTF
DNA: TGTGCCAGCAGTTTATACGTAGGGGGGAAGGCCAACGTCCTGACTTTC

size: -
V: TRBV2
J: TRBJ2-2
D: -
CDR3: CASSDYNTGELFF
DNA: TGTGCCAGCAGTGACTACAACACCGGGGAGCTGTTTTTT

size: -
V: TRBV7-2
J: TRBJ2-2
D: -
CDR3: CASSRWPQNTGELFF
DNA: TGTGCCAGCAGCAGATGGCCACAGAACACCGGGGAGCTGTTTTTT

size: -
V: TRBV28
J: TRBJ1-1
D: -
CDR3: CASSFIEDTEAFF
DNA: TGTGCCAGCAGTTTCATCGAGGACACTGAAGCTTTCTTT

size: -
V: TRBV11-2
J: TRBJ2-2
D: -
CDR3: CASSLSGELFF
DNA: TGTGCCAGCAGCTTATCCGGGGAGCTGTTTTTT

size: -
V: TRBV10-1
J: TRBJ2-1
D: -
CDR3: CASSDLLGAYNEQFF
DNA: TGCGCCAGCAGTGACCTCTTAGGGGCTTACAATGAGCAGTTCTTC